This T cell receptor (beta chain) was sequenced in a study of CD8+ T cells in alopecia areata. CDR3 length: 14 amino acids. V was trimmed by 2 bases and J by 1 base, leaving 9 bases between them. Germline loops: CDR1 SGHNT, CDR2 YYREEE (reference sequence). Following RNA extraction, reverse transcription yielded cDNA that acted as the sequencing template. Some clones are missing from TCRdb's copy, which holds only in-frame ones; the method was immunoSEQ multiplex PCR. The sample carries about 270,000 clones, 60% recorded once. Treatment here: oral pan-JAK inhibitor, 5-10 mg twice daily. Specimens obtained from alopecia areata patients comprised lesional scalp punch biopsies and peripheral blood.

The J gene is TRBJ1-1, the V gene TRBV5-4; D unclear. Sequences were derived from CD4+ T cells sorted from blood, sampled around week 53, from a patient treated with tofacitinib. This clonotype was obtained from a human donor with alopecia areata. This CDR3 is CASSFRLSNTEAFF. The CDR3 DNA is TGTGCCAGCAGCTTTAGACTTTCGAACACTGAAGCTTTCTTT.